This T cell receptor beta chain derives from a study of cytomegalovirus exposure and HLA in healthy donors. The PCR used 60 Vbeta and 13 Jbeta primers. Sequencing used immunoSEQ multiplex PCR; TCRdb keeps in-frame clones, though not all of them. Among 160,000 or so clones listed, 80% were seen once. The CDR3 length is 13 residues. The V end was cut by 4 bases, the J end by 6 bases, with 14 bases between. CDR1 and CDR2 from the germline V gene are SGDLS and YYNGEE. This sequence originates from a male donor in good health and CMV-seropositive. The chain has TRBV9 and TRBJ2-7; the D is unclear. The sequenced material came from PBMCs. The CDR3 sequence: CASSPRLPGEQYF. In DNA, the CDR3 is TGTGCCAGCAGCCCTCGCCTACCGGGCGAGCAGTACTTC.